Shown below are 21 T cell receptor beta chains from a single sample sequenced in a study of T cells in Graves' hyperthyroidism and ophthalmopathy. Amplified TCR beta CDR3 regions came from RNA transcripts. The TCR CDR3 first-round RT-PCR relied on the HTBI primer set. TCRdb called the multiplex PCR reads again in MiXCR, with one record for every CDR3 protein. The sample carries approximately 690,000 distinct CDR3 sequences, 13% to 15% recorded once. The sequenced sample consisted of blood. The receptors were gathered from a woman in her 50s with Graves' ophthalmopathy.

This clonotype was seen ten or more times. The genes are TRBV27 and TRBJ1-1, with 8 bases identical to TRBD1. J was trimmed by 1 base and V by 7 bases; bases with no gene match: 8. The germline gives CDR1 MNHEY, CDR2 SMNVEV (reference sequence). The CDR3 consists of 15 residues. In DNA form, the CDR3 reads TGTGCCAGCAAGCGACAGGGGCAAGGGAACACTGAAGCTTTCTTT. Amino acids: CASKRQGQGNTEAFF.

This clonotype has at least ten counts. The rearrangement links TRBV27 to TRBJ1-5; D gene unclear. The CDR3 runs to 14 residues. Germline CDR1 and CDR2: MNHEY and SMNVEV (reference sequence). Trimming took 4 bases from V and 9 from J, leaving 16 bases between them. CDR3 DNA: TGTGCCAGCAGTTCTAACACGGAAGGGCGGCCCCAGCATTTT. Protein sequence: CASSSNTEGRPQHF.

This clonotype was seen at least ten times. V is TRBV15 and J is TRBJ2-7; 7 bases are shared with TRBD1. This CDR3 contains 15 residues. Germline CDR1 reads LNHNV; CDR2 reads YYDKDF (reference sequence). V lost 2 bases and J lost 2; bases outside the gene matches: 6. In DNA, the CDR3 is TGTGCCACCAGCAGACACCGACAGGGTGCCTACGAGCAGTACTTC. This gives the protein CATSRHRQGAYEQYF.

This clonotype was detected ten times or more. The gene calls are TRBV7-3 and TRBJ2-3; the match to TRBD2 covers 7 bases. CDR1 is SGHTA and CDR2 is FQGTGA in the germline V gene. This CDR3 contains 14 residues. V lost 5 bases, J lost 4 bases, and 6 bases stayed unmatched. CDR3 region: CASSPPTSPDTQYF. The CDR3 region has the DNA TGTGCCAGCAGCCCTCCGACTAGCCCAGATACGCAGTATTTT.

Ten or more counts support this clonotype. The chain recombines TRBV29-1 with TRBJ2-3, with D possibly TRBD2 on 5 matching bases. Germline CDR1 reads SQVTM; CDR2 reads ANQGSEA. The CDR3 length is 13 residues. V was shortened by 1 base and J by 2 bases, with 7 bases between the two germline ends. The chain's CDR3 is CSVEGEHTDTQYF. DNA for the CDR3: TGCAGCGTTGAAGGGGAGCACACAGATACGCAGTATTTT.

V is TRBV9 and J is TRBJ2-3, with TRBD2 as a possible D gene (6 bases). The CDR3 consists of 14 residues. The V and J ends lost 0 bases and 4 bases respectively, with 9 bases between them. Germline V gene sequence: CDR1 SGDLS, CDR2 YYNGEE. The CDR3 DNA reads as TGTGCCAGCAGCGTAGGGCCGGGGGCAGATACGCAGTATTTT. This translates into CASSVGPGADTQYF. The variable domain in full, completed from reference TRBV9 and TRBJ2-3, reads DSGVTQTPKHLITATGQRVTLRCSPRSGDLSVYWYQQSLDQGLQFLIQYYNGEERAKGNILERFSAQQFPDLHSELNLSSLELGDSALYFCASSVGPGADTQYFGPGTRLTVL.

This clonotype was seen repeatedly, ten times or more. The chain uses TRBV28 and TRBJ1-5, with 8 bases identical to TRBD1. CDR1 MDHEN and CDR2 SYDVKM come from the germline V gene. V trimming: 5 bases; J trimming: 6 bases; junction bases outside the gene matches: 12. The CDR3 has 16 amino acids. CDR3: CASSPRTGRMRQPQHF. CDR3 nucleotide sequence: TGTGCCAGCAGTCCCCGGACAGGGAGGATGCGTCAGCCCCAGCATTTT.

At least ten counts were recorded for this clonotype. The chain employs TRBV7-9 and TRBJ2-3; D not certain. V was cut by 2 bases and J by 6 bases, with 6 bases left in between. The germline gives CDR1 SEHNR, CDR2 FQNEAQ (reference sequence). The CDR3 runs to 12 residues. The CDR3 DNA is TGTGCCAGCAGCTTACAAGGGGATACGCAGTATTTT. Residues: CASSLQGDTQYF. Looking up the rest from reference TRBV7-9 and TRBJ2-3 gives the full variable domain: DTGVSQNPRHKITKRGQNVTFRCDPISEHNRLYWYRQTLGQGPEFLTYFQNEAQLEKSRLLSDRFSAERPKGSFSTLEIQRTEQGDSAMYLCASSLQGDTQYFGPGTRLTVL.

The chain combines TRBV29-1 with TRBJ1-1; 8 positions match TRBD1. There are 12 residues in the CDR3. Losses at the gene ends were 4 bases for V and 4 bases for J; bases not matched to a gene: 2. Germline loops: CDR1 SQVTM, CDR2 ANQGSEA. CDR3 loop: CSVARGLTEAFF. The CDR3 DNA reads as TGCAGCGTTGCCAGGGGGCTCACTGAAGCTTTCTTT.

The gene calls are TRBV28 and TRBJ2-7; 14 bases match TRBD2. The junction had 7 bases not matched to a gene; V was cut back by 5 bases and J by 1 base. Per the germline V gene, CDR1 is MDHEN and CDR2 is SYDVKM. CDR3 length: 17 residues. The CDR3 here is CASSLSGTSGRSYEQYF. CDR3 sequence (DNA): TGTGCCAGCAGTCTCTCCGGGACTAGCGGGAGATCCTACGAGCAGTACTTC. The whole variable domain, filled in from reference TRBV28 and TRBJ2-7, reads DVKVTQSSRYLVKRTGEKVFLECVQDMDHENMFWYRQDPGLGLRLIYFSYDVKMKEKGDIPEGYSVSREKKERFSLILESASTNQTSMYLCASSLSGTSGRSYEQYFGPGTRLTVT.

This clonotype showed up many times. The chain employs TRBV19 and TRBJ1-1, with 9 bases lining up with TRBD1. CDR3 length equals 15 residues. Losses at the gene ends were 9 bases for V and 4 bases for J; bases not matched to a gene: 12. CDR1 and CDR2 from the germline V gene are LNHDA and SQIVND (reference sequence). DNA for the CDR3: TGTGCCAGCAACTCCGGGACAGGGTGGTTCACTGAAGCTTTCTTT. This codes for CASNSGTGWFTEAFF.

This rearrangement joins TRBV28 to TRBJ2-7; D possibly corresponds to TRBD1 (5 bases). Trimming pared 4 bases from V and 7 bases from J, leaving 11 bases between. The CDR3 spans 12 residues. The germline V gene encodes CDR1 MDHEN and CDR2 SYDVKM. CDR3 protein: CASSWGIWEQYF. CDR3 nucleotide sequence: TGTGCCAGCAGTTGGGGCATTTGGGAGCAGTACTTC.

This clonotype was observed many times. The rearrangement uses TRBV6-1 and TRBJ1-2, with D possibly matching TRBD1 (5 bases). Trimming took 5 bases from V and 0 from J, leaving 13 bases between them. Per germline, CDR1 MNHNS and CDR2 SASEGT. This CDR3 comprises 15 residues. The CDR3 loop reads CASSYRGNANYGYTF. Written as DNA, the CDR3 is TGTGCCAGCAGTTACCGGGGGAACGCTAACTATGGCTACACCTTC.

This clonotype was counted at least ten times. This sequence joins TRBV5-1 and TRBJ1-5; TRBD1 matches 10 bases. Looked up from germline, CDR1 is SGHRS and CDR2 is YFSETQ. There are 15 residues in the CDR3. The V and J ends lost 0 bases and 6 bases, in that order; junction bases with no gene match: 3. This CDR3 reads CASSLEGTGVQPQHF. DNA for the CDR3: TGCGCCAGCAGCTTGGAGGGGACAGGGGTTCAGCCCCAGCATTTT.

The chain couples TRBV9 to TRBJ1-6, with 9 bases matching TRBD1. Germline V gene sequence: CDR1 SGDLS, CDR2 YYNGEE. J was trimmed by 7 bases and V by 0 bases; bases with no gene match: 5. The CDR3 contains 16 residues. The CDR3 DNA sequence: TGTGCCAGCAGCGTAGTGGGGACAGGGTTGAATTCACCCCTCCACTTT. Translation: CASSVVGTGLNSPLHF.

Many counts were recorded for this clonotype. CDR3 coding DNA: TGTGCCACCAGTGTAACAGATACGCAGTATTTT. This translates into CATSVTDTQYF. The V and J genes are TRBV24-1 and TRBJ2-3; no clear D. This CDR3 spans 11 amino acids. Germline V gene data show CDR1 as KGHDR and CDR2 as SFDVKD. V gave up 5 bases and J gave up 3 bases, with 2 bases separating them.

The chain employs TRBV15 and TRBJ2-1; TRBD2 matches 9 bases. CDR3 length equals 15 residues. V dropped 5 bases and J dropped 7; count of bases not matched to a gene: 9. The V gene's germline CDR1 is LNHNV and CDR2 YYDKDF (reference sequence). CDR3 amino acids: CATSSRRAGGNEQFF. The CDR3 DNA follows: TGTGCCACCAGCTCCCGCCGAGCGGGAGGTAATGAGCAGTTCTTC.

This clonotype was detected ten times or more. The CDR3 spells CAISGAGGAGELFF. The CDR3 DNA follows: TGTGCCATCAGTGGGGCAGGGGGAGCCGGGGAGCTGTTTTTT. The chain uses TRBV10-3 and TRBJ2-2, with TRBD1 matching 7 bases. Germline assignment: CDR1 ENHRY and CDR2 SYGVKD. Losses at the gene ends were 4 bases for V and 6 bases for J; bases not matched to a gene: 5. The CDR3 consists of 14 residues.

This clonotype was seen many times. The CDR3 here is CASSTRSHPSGNTIYF. DNA for the CDR3: TGTGCCAGCAGCACCCGTTCTCACCCCTCTGGAAACACCATATATTTT. J is TRBJ1-3 and V is TRBV7-2; D not certain. Trimming took off 5 bases at V and 0 bases at J, with 14 bases between the two ends. Germline CDR1 and CDR2: SGHTA and FQGNSA. The CDR3 runs 16 residues.

This clonotype was counted ten times or more. The chain uses TRBV27 and TRBJ1-2; 7 bases agree with TRBD1. After removal of 2 bases from V and 7 bases from J, the junction contained 10 bases not matched to a gene. The CDR3 is made up of 15 amino acids. Germline V gene sequence: CDR1 MNHEY, CDR2 SMNVEV (reference sequence). This CDR3 is CASSLTPGGGSGYTF. The CDR3 DNA is TGTGCCAGCAGTTTAACCCCAGGGGGTGGTAGTGGCTACACCTTC.

Many counts were recorded for this clonotype. The chain has TRBV6-1 and TRBJ1-4; TRBD1 matches 10 bases. This CDR3 comprises 17 residues. The germline V gene encodes CDR1 MNHNS and CDR2 SASEGT. Trimming cost V 6 bases and J 2 bases; bases outside gene matches: 9. The CDR3 nucleotides are TGTGCCAGCAGAGCCGGGACAGGGGCTAGGACTAATGAAAAACTGTTTTTT. This sequence encodes CASRAGTGARTNEKLFF.